Below, one T cell receptor (beta chain) is given with its context. CDR1 is DFQATT, CDR2 SNEGSKA, per germline (reference sequence). The CDR3 consists of 15 residues. This entry is derived from a study of CXCR3-negative and CXCR3-positive naive CD8 T cells. With UMI labels, 5' RACE was used to prepare the TRB cDNA libraries. TCRdb re-analyzed the 5' RACE reads; it lists each CDR3 protein once, without DNA. This sample lists under 50,000 distinct CDR3 sequences; its ten largest clones have about 2.3%. The chain couples TRBV20-1 to TRBJ2-1; TCRdb's assignment of TRBD2 cannot be checked, as there is no DNA. This clonotype was obtained from a human donor in good health. Some clones in this sample may be carry-over from other donors' samples. Sequenced sample: naive CXCR3- CD8+ T cells from blood. The subset here: CD45RO-CCR7+CD27+CD95- naive CD8+ T cells lacking CXCR3 (TNR3-). This chain's CDR3 is CSASNGLHSYNEQFF.